These T cell receptor beta chains were read from a single sample in a study of T cell responses to AZD1222 COVID-19 vaccine. The protocol was immunoSEQ multiplex PCR, while the TCRdb copy is restricted to in-frame clones and leaves out a portion. Its table lists some 150,000 clones. The source material was peripheral blood. The receptors here all came from an adult in good health. The CDR3 runs from the conserved cysteine through the conserved F or W. The D gene is left open where the match is weak.

J gene: TRBJ1-2
V gene: TRBV2
D gene: .
CDR3 protein: CASSPSRDSGYGYTF
CDR3 DNA: TGTGCCAGCAGTCCTTCCAGGGACTCGGGGTATGGCTACACCTTC

J gene: TRBJ1-1
V gene: TRBV15
D gene: .
CDR3 protein: CATSRDRRERRAEAFF
CDR3 DNA: TGTGCCACCAGCAGAGATCGGAGGGAGAGGAGGGCTGAAGCTTTCTTT

J gene: TRBJ1-2
V gene: TRBV7-3
D gene: .
CDR3 protein: CASSPEAGDPSGYTF
CDR3 DNA: TGTGCCAGCAGCCCCGAGGCAGGGGACCCCTCTGGCTACACCTTC

J gene: TRBJ1-2
V gene: TRBV7-3
D gene: .
CDR3 protein: CASSLGSGGGYTF
CDR3 DNA: TGTGCCAGCAGCTTAGGATCTGGGGGTGGCTACACCTTC

J gene: TRBJ1-4
V gene: TRBV20-1
D gene: .
CDR3 protein: CSAGAGTDPPARYF
CDR3 DNA: TGCAGCGCTGGTGCCGGGACCGACCCCCCGGCGAGATATTTT

J gene: TRBJ1-1
V gene: TRBV19
D gene: .
CDR3 protein: CASKRGTNTEAFF
CDR3 DNA: TGTGCCAGTAAGAGGGGGACGAACACTGAAGCTTTCTTT

J gene: TRBJ1-5
V gene: TRBV10-3
D gene: TRBD1
CDR3 protein: CAISESVEGRGLKQPQHF
CDR3 DNA: TGTGCCATCAGTGAGTCTGTAGAGGGCAGGGGGCTGAAGCAGCCCCAGCATTTT

J gene: TRBJ1-1
V gene: TRBV28
D gene: .
CDR3 protein: CASGPNTEAFF
CDR3 DNA: TGTGCCAGCGGGCCCAACACTGAAGCTTTCTTT

J gene: TRBJ2-7
V gene: TRBV3-1/TRBV3-2
D gene: TRBD2
CDR3 protein: CASSQEPSGGYEQYF
CDR3 DNA: TGTGCCAGCAGCCAAGAGCCTAGCGGGGGATACGAGCAGTACTTC

J gene: TRBJ1-1
V gene: TRBV6-5
D gene: TRBD1
CDR3 protein: CASSYGTGGWTEAFF
CDR3 DNA: TGTGCCAGCAGTTACGGGACAGGGGGCTGGACTGAAGCTTTCTTT

J gene: TRBJ1-6
V gene: TRBV19
D gene: .
CDR3 protein: CASRDGTSYNSPLHF
CDR3 DNA: TGTGCCAGTCGGGACGGAACCTCCTATAATTCACCCCTCCACTTT

J gene: TRBJ2-7
V gene: TRBV4-3
D gene: .
CDR3 protein: CASSQEWTTRYYEQYF
CDR3 DNA: TGCGCCAGCAGCCAAGAGTGGACTACACGGTACTACGAGCAGTACTTC

J gene: TRBJ1-5
V gene: TRBV6-5
D gene: TRBD1
CDR3 protein: CASSSPQGAVGPQHF
CDR3 DNA: TGTGCCAGCAGTTCGCCACAGGGGGCCGTCGGGCCCCAGCATTTT

J gene: TRBJ2-6
V gene: TRBV24-1
D gene: .
CDR3 protein: CAAGATSGANVLTF
CDR3 DNA: TGTGCCGCAGGGGCGACCTCTGGGGCCAACGTCCTGACTTTC

J gene: TRBJ1-5
V gene: TRBV19
D gene: .
CDR3 protein: CASSDLGEPQHF
CDR3 DNA: TGTGCCAGTAGTGACTTGGGGGAGCCCCAGCATTTT

J gene: TRBJ1-1
V gene: TRBV30
D gene: .
CDR3 protein: CAWSVGKATEAFF
CDR3 DNA: TGTGCCTGGAGTGTGGGGAAAGCCACTGAAGCTTTCTTT

J gene: TRBJ1-1
V gene: TRBV6-5
D gene: .
CDR3 protein: CASSYLTTNTEAFF
CDR3 DNA: TGTGCCAGCAGTTACCTGACAACGAACACTGAAGCTTTCTTT

J gene: TRBJ2-5
V gene: TRBV7-8
D gene: .
CDR3 protein: CASSLAGGLQETQYF
CDR3 DNA: TGTGCCAGCAGCTTAGCCGGGGGGCTACAAGAGACCCAGTACTTC

J gene: TRBJ1-1
V gene: TRBV12-2
D gene: .
CDR3 protein: CASRLEPNTEAFF
CDR3 DNA: TGTGCAAGTCGCTTAGAGCCGAACACTGAAGCTTTCTTT

J gene: TRBJ1-5
V gene: TRBV19
D gene: .
CDR3 protein: CASSIERPRSNQPQHF
CDR3 DNA: TGTGCCAGTAGTATAGAACGGCCCAGGAGCAATCAGCCCCAGCATTTT

J gene: TRBJ2-5
V gene: TRBV7-3
D gene: TRBD2
CDR3 protein: CASSLAGGPEETQYF
CDR3 DNA: TGTGCCAGCAGCCTCGCGGGGGGGCCGGAGGAGACCCAGTACTTC

J gene: TRBJ2-7
V gene: TRBV28
D gene: TRBD2
CDR3 protein: CATFGAPSGGLISYEQYF
CDR3 DNA: TGTGCCACCTTTGGGGCGCCCAGCGGGGGCCTTATCTCCTACGAGCAGTACTTC

J gene: TRBJ1-1
V gene: TRBV18
D gene: .
CDR3 protein: CASSPGEGGETYEAFF
CDR3 DNA: TGTGCCAGCTCACCAGGGGAGGGAGGGGAAACCTATGAAGCTTTCTTT

J gene: TRBJ1-3
V gene: TRBV2
D gene: TRBD1
CDR3 protein: CASSWGPPQGISGNTIYF
CDR3 DNA: TGTGCCAGCAGCTGGGGACCCCCACAGGGGATCTCTGGAAACACCATATATTTT

J gene: TRBJ2-5
V gene: TRBV9
D gene: .
CDR3 protein: CASSGSQGTQYF
CDR3 DNA: TGTGCCAGCAGCGGGTCACAGGGGACCCAGTACTTC

J gene: TRBJ1-4
V gene: TRBV15
D gene: .
CDR3 protein: CATSKRGRSEKLFF
CDR3 DNA: TGTGCCACCAGCAAACGAGGACGGTCCGAAAAACTGTTTTTT

J gene: TRBJ2-1
V gene: TRBV5-1
D gene: TRBD1
CDR3 protein: CASSMYYRGRYEQFF
CDR3 DNA: TGCGCCAGCAGCATGTATTACAGGGGGCGGTATGAGCAGTTCTTC

J gene: TRBJ2-3
V gene: TRBV5-1
D gene: TRBD2
CDR3 protein: CASSTRTSRTSTDTQYF
CDR3 DNA: TGCGCCAGCAGCACACGGACTAGTCGGACTAGCACAGATACGCAGTATTTT

J gene: TRBJ2-5
V gene: TRBV7-6
D gene: TRBD2
CDR3 protein: CASSLAGGQETQYF
CDR3 DNA: TGTGCCAGCAGCTTAGCGGGGGGGCAAGAGACCCAGTACTTC

J gene: TRBJ1-1
V gene: TRBV5-1
D gene: .
CDR3 protein: CASSLRVGSTEAFF
CDR3 DNA: TGCGCCAGCAGTCTAAGGGTCGGGAGCACTGAAGCTTTCTTT

J gene: TRBJ2-1
V gene: TRBV10-3
D gene: TRBD1
CDR3 protein: CAISRQGANEQFF
CDR3 DNA: TGTGCCATCAGTCGGCAGGGGGCGAATGAGCAGTTCTTC

J gene: TRBJ1-2
V gene: TRBV4-1
D gene: .
CDR3 protein: CASSQGRGGTTNYGYTF
CDR3 DNA: TGCGCCAGCAGCCAAGGTCGCGGGGGTACCACTAACTATGGCTACACCTTC

J gene: TRBJ2-1
V gene: TRBV5-1
D gene: TRBD2
CDR3 protein: CASSLNSAGGYNEQFF
CDR3 DNA: TGCGCCAGCAGCTTGAACTCGGCGGGGGGCTACAATGAGCAGTTCTTC

J gene: TRBJ2-1
V gene: TRBV12-5
D gene: TRBD2
CDR3 protein: CASGLQRGGQFF
CDR3 DNA: TGTGCTAGTGGTTTGCAGCGGGGGGGGCAGTTCTTC

J gene: TRBJ1-2
V gene: TRBV5-6
D gene: .
CDR3 protein: CASSPGVLGGYTF
CDR3 DNA: TGTGCCAGCAGCCCAGGGGTACTGGGAGGCTACACCTTC

J gene: TRBJ1-1
V gene: TRBV29-1
D gene: .
CDR3 protein: CSVGWGSLNTEAFF
CDR3 DNA: TGCAGCGTGGGGTGGGGGAGTTTGAACACTGAAGCTTTCTTT

J gene: TRBJ1-1
V gene: TRBV7-3
D gene: TRBD1
CDR3 protein: CASSTTGTSSHKTPNTEAFF
CDR3 DNA: TGTGCCAGCAGCACGACAGGGACCTCTTCCCATAAAACCCCGAACACTGAAGCTTTCTTT

J gene: TRBJ1-1
V gene: TRBV11-3
D gene: .
CDR3 protein: CASSFRAGAGTEAFF
CDR3 DNA: TGTGCCAGCAGCTTCCGCGCGGGGGCGGGCACTGAAGCTTTCTTT

J gene: TRBJ1-4
V gene: TRBV5-1
D gene: .
CDR3 protein: CASSIQTSNEKLFF
CDR3 DNA: TGCGCCAGCAGCATCCAAACGTCTAATGAAAAACTGTTTTTT

J gene: TRBJ1-2
V gene: TRBV30
D gene: .
CDR3 protein: CAWSRDFYGYTF
CDR3 DNA: TGTGCCTGGAGTCGAGACTTCTATGGCTACACCTTC

J gene: TRBJ1-6
V gene: TRBV5-6
D gene: TRBD1
CDR3 protein: CASTRDRVDSPLHF
CDR3 DNA: TGTGCCAGCACCCGGGACAGGGTGGATTCACCCCTCCACTTT

J gene: TRBJ2-3
V gene: TRBV19
D gene: TRBD2
CDR3 protein: CASSATSGGAADTQYF
CDR3 DNA: TGTGCCAGTAGTGCGACTAGCGGGGGGGCTGCCGATACGCAGTATTTT

J gene: TRBJ1-2
V gene: TRBV4-1
D gene: .
CDR3 protein: CASSQDGSSGVGYTF
CDR3 DNA: TGCGCCAGCAGCCAAGATGGCAGTAGTGGGGTTGGCTACACCTTC

J gene: TRBJ1-1
V gene: TRBV6-6
D gene: TRBD1
CDR3 protein: CASTRTGEAFF
CDR3 DNA: TGTGCCAGCACCCGGACAGGTGAAGCTTTCTTT

J gene: TRBJ2-1
V gene: TRBV6-5
D gene: TRBD1
CDR3 protein: CASSYDRGNEQFF
CDR3 DNA: TGTGCCAGCAGTTACGACAGGGGAAATGAGCAGTTCTTC

J gene: TRBJ1-2
V gene: TRBV7-9
D gene: TRBD1
CDR3 protein: CASSPFEGAYYGYTF
CDR3 DNA: TGTGCCAGCAGCCCCTTTGAGGGGGCGTACTATGGCTACACCTTC

J gene: TRBJ2-7
V gene: TRBV19
D gene: .
CDR3 protein: CASSLRTAFYEQYF
CDR3 DNA: TGTGCCAGTAGTTTAAGGACAGCTTTCTACGAGCAGTACTTC

J gene: TRBJ1-5
V gene: TRBV11-2
D gene: .
CDR3 protein: CASSLSGQESNQPQHF
CDR3 DNA: TGTGCCAGCAGCTTAAGCGGCCAGGAGAGCAATCAGCCCCAGCATTTT